The 22 T cell receptor beta chains below were found in one sample sequenced in a study of cytomegalovirus exposure and HLA in healthy donors. The method was immunoSEQ multiplex PCR; TCRdb's version includes in-frame clones alone and lacks a portion of them. This table holds about 78,000 clones, roughly 95% found once. The sequencing input was PBMCs. Source of these receptors: a man aged 18 to 30 in good health and CMV-seropositive.

The J gene is TRBJ1-5, the V gene TRBV6-1, with no clear D. The CDR3 sequence is 11 residues long. Germline V gene lookup returns CDR1 MNHNS and CDR2 SASEGT. Trimming left V 4 bases short and J 7 bases short, with 5 bases between. DNA for the CDR3: TGTGCCAGCAGTGGGCCCCAGCCCCAGCATTTT. This sequence encodes CASSGPQPQHF.

Of note for this clone: This CDR3 is also generated by other DNA sequences in the sample. The rearrangement joins TRBV4-1 to TRBJ2-7, with 11 bases fitting TRBD2. Germline-derived CDR1 and CDR2 are MGHRA and YSYEKL. V shed 1 base and J 1 base; nucleotides not matched to a gene: 0. This CDR3 contains 15 residues. The CDR3 sequence: CASSQGLAGSYEQYF. CDR3 in DNA: TGCGCCAGCAGCCAAGGACTAGCGGGATCCTACGAGCAGTACTTC.

V gene TRBV7-9 combines with J gene TRBJ2-2, with D possibly TRBD2 on 6 matching bases. V lost 2 bases and J 4 bases, leaving 11 bases between the germline ends. The length of the CDR3 is 15 residues. Germline CDR1 and CDR2: SEHNR and FQNEAQ (reference sequence). CDR3 amino acids: CASSLRDSTTGELFF. For the CDR3, the DNA is TGTGCCAGCAGCTTACGGGACTCGACCACCGGGGAGCTGTTTTTT.

The chain carries TRBV6-1 and TRBJ2-1; D is unresolved. CDR1 and CDR2 (germline): MNHNS, SASEGT. Trimming took 2 bases from V and 9 from J, leaving 5 bases between them. CDR3 size: 11 residues. CDR3 nucleotide sequence: TGTGCCAGCAGTGAAAACTCTGAGCAGTTCTTC. This translates into CASSENSEQFF.

Here the CDR3 DNA reads TGTGCCACCAGCAGGGGTGGACTAGCGGGAGCGGAGACCCAGTACTTC. This encodes CATSRGGLAGAETQYF. The chain employs TRBV15 and TRBJ2-5, with 13 bases fitting TRBD2. The CDR3 spans 16 residues. The germline V gene has CDR1 LNHNV and CDR2 YYDKDF (reference sequence). V gave up 3 bases and J gave up 5 bases; unmatched junction bases: 6.

The chain recombines TRBV28 with TRBJ2-7; TRBD1 matches 7 bases. Germline CDR1 is MDHEN and CDR2 is SYDVKM. Germline trimming cut 5 bases from V and 6 bases from J; bases unmatched to any gene: 10. This CDR3 region has 14 residues. The CDR3 nucleotides are TGTGCCAGCAGTCTCGGGACAGAGCCCCGCGAGCAGTACTTC. Translated, it gives CASSLGTEPREQYF.

The gene calls are TRBV4-1 and TRBJ1-5; 11 bases match TRBD1. Trimming removed 3 bases from V and 3 bases from J; junction bases left unmatched: 4. The CDR3 contains 16 residues. CDR1 and CDR2 from the germline V gene are MGHRA and YSYEKL. Written as DNA, the CDR3 is TGCGCCAGCAGCCAGGGACAGGGGGTCTACAATCAGCCCCAGCATTTT. Translation gives CASSQGQGVYNQPQHF.

This clone has just one count. The V call is TRBV5-4, the J call TRBJ2-1; D tentatively reads TRBD1 or TRBD2 (6 bases each). Germline V gene sequence: CDR1 SGHNT, CDR2 YYREEE (reference sequence). This CDR3 is 16 amino acids long. Trimming removed 4 bases at V and 1 base at J, with 15 bases between. The CDR3 sequence is CASSMGGGISYNEQFF. The CDR3 DNA reads TGTGCCAGCAGCATGGGGGGCGGGATTTCCTACAATGAGCAGTTCTTC.

V is TRBV11-3 and J is TRBJ2-5; D may be TRBD2 (5 bases). Trimming left V 5 bases short and J 4 bases short, with 20 bases between. The V gene's germline CDR1 is SGHNT and CDR2 YENEEA. The CDR3 is 16 amino acids. This chain's CDR3 is CASSNRREEGVETQYF. The CDR3 nucleotides are TGTGCCAGCAGCAACCGACGAGAAGAGGGAGTAGAGACCCAGTACTTC.

V is TRBV19 and J is TRBJ2-1; D is uncertain. Germline CDR1 is LNHDA and CDR2 is SQIVND (reference sequence). The CDR3 runs to 13 residues. The germline V and J ends were trimmed by 5 bases and 7 bases, with 12 bases remaining between them. The CDR3 coding sequence is TGTGCCAGTAGTCTTGAGCTAGGAAATGAGCAGTTCTTC. It codes for CASSLELGNEQFF.

This clone was found once. The chain links TRBV19 to TRBJ2-2, with 11 bases aligning to TRBD2. Trimming took 9 bases from V and 6 from J; bases not matched to a gene: 9. CDR1 and CDR2 from the germline V gene are LNHDA and SQIVND (reference sequence). The CDR3 runs 15 residues. In nucleotides, the CDR3 is TGTGCCAGCAGACCACTAGCGGGAGACTCCGGGGAGCTGTTTTTT. Encoded protein: CASRPLAGDSGELFF.

V gene TRBV9 combines with J gene TRBJ1-1, with 9 bases matching TRBD1. V gave up 3 bases and J gave up 0 bases; unmatched junction bases: 6. Per the germline V gene, CDR1 is SGDLS and CDR2 is YYNGEE. CDR3 length: 16 residues. CDR3: CASSAGTGFMNTEAFF. CDR3 nucleotides: TGTGCCAGCAGCGCTGGGACAGGGTTTATGAACACTGAAGCTTTCTTT. The entire variable domain, with the rest obtained from reference TRBV9 and TRBJ1-1, is as follows: DSGVTQTPKHLITATGQRVTLRCSPRSGDLSVYWYQQSLDQGLQFLIQYYNGEERAKGNILERFSAQQFPDLHSELNLSSLELGDSALYFCASSAGTGFMNTEAFFGQGTRLTVV.

The V and J genes are TRBV11-2 and TRBJ2-7; 8 bases align to TRBD2. Germline values: CDR1 SGHAT, CDR2 FQNNGV. The CDR3 has 18 residues. V dropped 2 bases and J dropped 2; count of bases not matched to a gene: 14. CDR3 DNA sequence: TGTGCCAGCAGCTTACACCAGGGGCTGAGCGGGAGAACCTACGAGCAGTACTTC. Translated: CASSLHQGLSGRTYEQYF.

The chain employs TRBV4-2 and TRBJ2-7, with D maybe TRBD1 (6 bases). The CDR3 spans 13 residues. CDR1 and CDR2 from the germline V gene are LGHNA and YNFKEQ. The germline V and J ends were trimmed by 0 bases and 5 bases, with 8 bases remaining between them. The CDR3 reads CASSQDRTDEQYF. The CDR3, as DNA: TGTGCCAGCAGCCAAGATCGGACAGACGAGCAGTACTTC.

The V and J genes are TRBV5-4 and TRBJ2-6, with 7 bases that match TRBD2. The junction had 9 bases not matched to a gene; V was cut back by 2 bases and J by 4 bases. Germline V gene sequence: CDR1 SGHNT, CDR2 YYREEE (reference sequence). This CDR3 spans 17 amino acids. The CDR3 DNA is TGTGCCAGCAGCTTTTCGAGCGGGATGGCGGGGGCCAACGTCCTGACTTTC. It specifies CASSFSSGMAGANVLTF. Full variable domain (outside the CDR3, taken from reference TRBV5-4 and TRBJ2-6): ETGVTQSPTHLIKTRGQQVTLRCSSQSGHNTVSWYQQALGQGPQFIFQYYREEENGRGNFPPRFSGLQFPNYSSELNVNALELDDSALYLCASSFSSGMAGANVLTFGAGSRLTVL.

The chain carries TRBV5-1 and TRBJ1-5; possibly TRBD1 for D (5 bases). The germline V gene encodes CDR1 SGHRS and CDR2 YFSETQ. The germline V and J ends were trimmed by 3 bases and 2 bases, with 12 bases remaining between them. The CDR3 totals 15 residues. The CDR3 coding sequence is TGCGCCAGCAGCTCGGGGGACGGTCGCAATCAGCCCCAGCATTTT. Translation: CASSSGDGRNQPQHF.

The CDR3 sequence: CASSQGTGFGAGGYTF. The DNA for the CDR3 is TGCGCCAGCAGCCAAGGGACAGGCTTTGGGGCGGGGGGCTACACCTTC. The chain combines TRBV4-1 with TRBJ1-2; 7 positions match TRBD1. Trimming took 1 base from V and 8 from J; bases not matched to a gene: 13. Germline CDR1 and CDR2: MGHRA and YSYEKL. The CDR3 has 16 amino acids.

The gene calls are TRBV27 and TRBJ2-3; 12 bases fit TRBD2. V gave up 7 bases and J gave up 0 bases; unmatched junction bases: 11. CDR1 and CDR2 from the germline V gene are MNHEY and SMNVEV (reference sequence). The CDR3 runs to 18 residues. The CDR3 sequence: CASTLWTSGVPSTDTQYF. In nucleotides, the CDR3 is TGTGCCAGCACCCTTTGGACTAGCGGGGTCCCTAGCACAGATACGCAGTATTTT.

The chain carries TRBV10-2 and TRBJ1-2; TRBD1 might be the D (6 bases). CDR3 length: 13 amino acids. The germline V gene encodes CDR1 WSHSY and CDR2 SAAADI. The V end lost 3 bases, the J end lost 3 bases, and 8 bases lay between the germline ends. The CDR3 DNA reads TGCGCCAGCAGTGACAGGACAGACTATGGCTACACCTTC. Its protein product is CASSDRTDYGYTF.

This chain uses TRBV5-1 with TRBJ1-3; TRBD1 agrees at 7 bases. V gave up 0 bases and J gave up 0 bases; unmatched junction bases: 6. Per the germline V gene, CDR1 is SGHRS and CDR2 is YFSETQ. This CDR3 spans 17 amino acids. The CDR3, as DNA: TGCGCCAGCAGCTTGGCCCGCTCAGGGGGCTCTGGAAACACCATATATTTT. Amino acids: CASSLARSGGSGNTIYF.

V gene TRBV5-1 combines with J gene TRBJ2-2; possible D gene TRBD2, 6 bases. The V gene lost 2 bases and the J gene lost 2 bases, with 7 bases spanning the gap. CDR3 size: 14 residues. The germline V gene has CDR1 SGHRS and CDR2 YFSETQ. The CDR3 DNA reads as TGCGCCAGCAGCTTACTAGCTAACACCGGGGAGCTGTTTTTT. Encoded protein: CASSLLANTGELFF. Full variable domain (rest looked up from reference TRBV5-1 and TRBJ2-2): KAGVTQTPRYLIKTRGQQVTLSCSPISGHRSVSWYQQTPGQGLQFLFEYFSETQRNKGNFPGRFSGRQFSNSRSEMNVSTLELGDSALYLCASSLLANTGELFFGEGSRLTVL.

The gene calls are TRBV4-1 and TRBJ1-1; D might be TRBD1 (5 bases). The CDR3 has 13 residues. V was cut by 2 bases and J by 3 bases, with 7 bases left in between. Germline V gene sequence: CDR1 MGHRA, CDR2 YSYEKL. CDR3 protein: CASSQQGDTEAFF. CDR3 in DNA: TGCGCCAGCAGCCAACAGGGCGACACTGAAGCTTTCTTT.